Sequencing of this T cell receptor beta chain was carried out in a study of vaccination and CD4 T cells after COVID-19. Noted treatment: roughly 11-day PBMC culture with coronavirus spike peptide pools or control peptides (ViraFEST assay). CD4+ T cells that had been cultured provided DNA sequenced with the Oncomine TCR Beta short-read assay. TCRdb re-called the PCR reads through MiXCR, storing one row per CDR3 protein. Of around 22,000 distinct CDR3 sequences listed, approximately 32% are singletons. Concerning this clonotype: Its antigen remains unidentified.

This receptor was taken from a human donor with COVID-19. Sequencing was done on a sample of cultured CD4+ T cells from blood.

This chain's CDR3 is CASSYSLRDGYTF. DNA of the CDR3: TGTGCCAGCAGCTACTCTCTGAGGGATGGCTACACCTTC. The chain links TRBV11-3 to TRBJ1-2; D is unresolved. CDR3 length: 13 residues. The ends were cut back, 4 bases at V and 6 bases at J, with 12 bases in the middle. Germline V CDR1 and CDR2: SGHNT, YENEEA.